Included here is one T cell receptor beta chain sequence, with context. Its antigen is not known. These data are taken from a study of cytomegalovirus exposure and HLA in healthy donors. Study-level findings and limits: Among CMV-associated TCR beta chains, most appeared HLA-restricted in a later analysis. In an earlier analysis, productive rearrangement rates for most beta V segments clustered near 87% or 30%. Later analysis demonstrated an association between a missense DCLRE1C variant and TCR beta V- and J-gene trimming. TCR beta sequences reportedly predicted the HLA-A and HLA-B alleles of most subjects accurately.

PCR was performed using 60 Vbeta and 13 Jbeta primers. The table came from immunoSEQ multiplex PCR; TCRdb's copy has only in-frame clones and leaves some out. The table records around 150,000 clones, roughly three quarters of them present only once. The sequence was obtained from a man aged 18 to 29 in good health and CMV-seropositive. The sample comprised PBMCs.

CDR3 nucleotide sequence: TGTGCCACCCAGGGGCGAGGGCAGCCCCAGCATTTT. It translates to CATQGRGQPQHF. The chain recombines TRBV6-1 with TRBJ1-5; possibly TRBD1 for D (6 bases). The CDR3 is 12 residues long. Between the trimmed V and J ends, which lost 10 bases and 7 bases, there was a span of 14 bases. CDR1 and CDR2 (germline): MNHNS, SASEGT.